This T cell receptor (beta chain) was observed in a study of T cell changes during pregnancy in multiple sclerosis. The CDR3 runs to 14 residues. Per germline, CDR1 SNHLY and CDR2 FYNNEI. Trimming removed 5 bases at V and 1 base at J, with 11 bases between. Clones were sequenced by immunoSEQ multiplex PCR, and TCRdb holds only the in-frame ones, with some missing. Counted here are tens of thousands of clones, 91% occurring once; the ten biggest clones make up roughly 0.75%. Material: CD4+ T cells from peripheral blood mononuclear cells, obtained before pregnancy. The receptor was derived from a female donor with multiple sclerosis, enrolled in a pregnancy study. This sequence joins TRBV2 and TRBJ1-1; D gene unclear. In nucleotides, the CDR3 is TGTGCCAGCAGTCGGATTCAGGCGAACACTGAAGCTTTCTTT. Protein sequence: CASSRIQANTEAFF.